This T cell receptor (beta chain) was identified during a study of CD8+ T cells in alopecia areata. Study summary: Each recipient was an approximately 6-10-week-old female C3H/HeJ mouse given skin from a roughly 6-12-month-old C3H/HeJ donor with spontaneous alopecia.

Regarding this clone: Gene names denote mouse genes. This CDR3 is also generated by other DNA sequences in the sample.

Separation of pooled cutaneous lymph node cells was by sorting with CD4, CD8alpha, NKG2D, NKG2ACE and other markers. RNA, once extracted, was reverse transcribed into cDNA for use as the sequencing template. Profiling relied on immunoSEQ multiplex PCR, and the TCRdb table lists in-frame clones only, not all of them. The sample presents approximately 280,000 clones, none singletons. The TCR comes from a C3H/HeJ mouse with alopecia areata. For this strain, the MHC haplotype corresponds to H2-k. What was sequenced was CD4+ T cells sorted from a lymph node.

The CDR3 bases that were read are TGTGCCTGGAGTCTGGTGGGGGGATATGCT. Its translation is CAWSLVGGYA. The full CDR3 reads CAWSLVGGYAEQFF. V usage is TRBV31 and J usage is TRBJ2-1, with 7 bases lining up with TRBD2. The read halts 4 residues ahead of the CDR3 end, with the missing end drawn from the germline J gene. The CDR3 is 14 residues long. CDR1 and CDR2 (germline): GKSSPN, SITVG. The junction had 3 bases not matched to a gene; V was cut back by 0 bases and J by 4 bases.